The 27 T cell receptor beta chains reported below all come from one sample, sequenced in a study of T cell responses to AZD1222 COVID-19 vaccine. Produced via immunoSEQ multiplex PCR; TCRdb's table is partial and in-frame only. The data show 90,000 to 120,000 clones, approximately 91% seen once. Sequencing was performed on peripheral blood, taken on day 0 of AZD1222 vaccination. These TCRs come from an adult in good health.

The chain employs TRBV11-2 and TRBJ1-4; D gene ambiguous. Germline V gene sequence: CDR1 SGHAT, CDR2 FQNNGV. Trimming removed 0 bases from V and 8 bases from J, with 19 bases in between. CDR3 size: 17 residues. The CDR3 sequence: CASSLDPQIGGGEKLFF. DNA for the CDR3: TGTGCCAGCAGCTTAGATCCTCAGATAGGCGGTGGGGAAAAACTGTTTTTT.

In this sample, this clone turned up once. The chain employs TRBV10-1 and TRBJ1-6; TRBD1 agrees at 7 bases. Germline CDR1 is WNHNN and CDR2 is SYGVQD (reference sequence). CDR3 length equals 13 residues. Trimming removed 10 bases from V and 8 bases from J; junction bases left unmatched: 8. The CDR3 here is CATSQGLDSPLHF. Written as DNA, the CDR3 is TGCGCCACTTCACAGGGGTTGGATTCACCCCTCCACTTT.

This clone appeared once. The V and J genes are TRBV18 and TRBJ2-5; D may be TRBD2 (7 bases). Germline V gene data show CDR1 as KGHSH and CDR2 as LQKENI. The CDR3 has 14 residues. V lost 4 bases, J lost 5 bases, and 14 bases lay in between. The CDR3 DNA follows: TGTGCCAGCTCACGTGGGGGGGCCACGGAGACCCAGTACTTC. It yields the protein CASSRGGATETQYF.

This chain uses TRBV7-2 with TRBJ1-1; 7 nucleotides match TRBD1. V trimming: 5 bases; J trimming: 3 bases; junction bases outside the gene matches: 3. CDR1 and CDR2 (germline): SGHTA, FQGNSA. The CDR3 contains 13 residues. CDR3 sequence reads: CASSRRGYTEAFF. CDR3 coding DNA: TGTGCCAGCAGCCGCAGGGGGTACACTGAAGCTTTCTTT.

This clone was seen a single time. The chain is built from TRBV30 and TRBJ2-3; D perhaps matches TRBD1 (6 bases). V lost 2 bases to trimming and J lost 0 bases, with 18 bases between them. This CDR3 has 17 amino acids. Per the germline V gene, CDR1 is GTSNPN and CDR2 is SVGIG (reference sequence). The CDR3 DNA is TGTGCCTGGAGTCTCAACACCGGGACATGGAGCACAGATACGCAGTATTTT. This encodes CAWSLNTGTWSTDTQYF.

This clone was detected only once. V is TRBV6-5 and J is TRBJ2-7; D is unresolved. The germline V gene has CDR1 MNHEY and CDR2 SVGAGI. CDR3 length: 13 residues. Trimming shortened V by 4 bases and J by 5 bases, and 12 bases separated the two germline ends. The CDR3 protein is CASSFGDRNEQYF. The DNA for the CDR3 is TGTGCCAGCAGTTTTGGGGATCGTAACGAGCAGTACTTC.

The V call is TRBV13, the J call TRBJ1-1, with D perhaps matching TRBD1 (6 bases). With 4 bases removed from V and 2 bases from J, the gap between germline ends came to 17 bases. The CDR3 contains 16 residues. CDR1 is PRHDT and CDR2 is FYEKMQ in the germline V gene (reference sequence). CDR3 coding DNA: TGTGCCAGCAGCTCAGAGACCGGGACACTAAACACTGAAGCTTTCTTT. It codes for CASSSETGTLNTEAFF.

The chain couples TRBV5-6 to TRBJ2-7; D remains ambiguous. Germline V gene data show CDR1 as SGHDT and CDR2 as YYEEEE. The ends were cut back, 2 bases at V and 6 bases at J, with 12 bases in the middle. The CDR3 is 13 residues long. Here the CDR3 DNA reads TGTGCCAGCAGCTTCCAAAGGACCGGCGAGCAGTACTTC. This gives the protein CASSFQRTGEQYF.

This clone is medium-sized (0.01 to 0.1%) by share. Since no conserved phenylalanine or tryptophan closes the CDR3, a read error is the likely cause. This chain links TRBV2 with TRBJ1-6; TRBD1 matches at 9 bases. V shed 8 bases, J shed 7 bases, and the junction held 9 bases outside the gene matches. Germline V gene sequence: CDR1 SNHLY, CDR2 FYNNEI. The CDR3 loop spans 15 amino acids. CDR3 bases: TGTGCCAGCGGACTTGACAGGGGGACGAATTCACCCCTCCACCTT. Protein sequence: CASGLDRGTNSPLHL.

About this clone itself: One junction end does not reproduce the germline sequence, and a read error may be involved. V gene TRBV25-1 combines with J gene TRBJ2-1; maybe TRBD2 (7 bases). The CDR3 runs to 15 residues. Germline lookup yields CDR1 MGHDK and CDR2 SYGVNS. This CDR3 is CASERGASGYYEQFF. The DNA for the CDR3 is TGTGCCAGCGAGAGGGGGGCTAGCGGCTACTATGAGCAGTTCTTC.

The chain combines TRBV4-1 with TRBJ2-7; D might be TRBD2 (6 bases). Germline CDR1 reads MGHRA; CDR2 reads YSYEKL. V lost 4 bases and J 1 base, leaving 11 bases between the germline ends. CDR3 length: 14 amino acids. CDR3 bases: TGCGCCAGCAGCCCGCCAGCGGGTTCCTACGAGCAGTACTTC. It codes for CASSPPAGSYEQYF.

This rearrangement joins TRBV3-1 (or the pseudogene TRBV3-2) to TRBJ2-7; D not certain. Germline CDR1 is LGHDT and CDR2 is YNNKEL (reference sequence). V was clipped by 2 bases and J by 2 bases, with 13 bases between them. The CDR3 has 15 amino acids. The CDR3 nucleotides are TGTGCCAGCAGCCAACGACCGACTCCCGCCTACGAGCAGTACTTC. Translated, it gives CASSQRPTPAYEQYF.

The genes are TRBV7-9 and TRBJ1-2, with D perhaps matching TRBD1 (6 bases). This CDR3 is 13 amino acids long. CDR1 is SEHNR, CDR2 FQNEAQ, per germline (reference sequence). V shed 1 base and J shed 4 bases, with 7 bases lying between them. DNA for the CDR3: TGTGCCAGCAGCTTAGGACAGGTCTATGGCTACACCTTC. Amino acid sequence: CASSLGQVYGYTF.

The chain carries TRBV19 and TRBJ1-5, with no clear D. Germline V gene data show CDR1 as LNHDA and CDR2 as SQIVND (reference sequence). Trimming pared 6 bases from V and 0 bases from J, leaving 18 bases between. The CDR3 covers 17 residues. In nucleotides, the CDR3 is TGTGCCAGTAGCTCTGACCGGCTTACCCTTAGCAATCAGCCCCAGCATTTT. It translates to CASSSDRLTLSNQPQHF.

This chain uses TRBV18 with TRBJ1-2; D call uncertain. The CDR3 has 13 amino acids. Germline CDR1 KGHSH, CDR2 LQKENI. V was pared by 7 bases and J by 4 bases, with 13 bases between. DNA for the CDR3: TGTGCCAGCTTCCCGGCCCCCTTCTATGGCTACACCTTC. This gives the protein CASFPAPFYGYTF.

The chain has TRBV19 and TRBJ2-5; D is perhaps TRBD2 (6 bases). Germline assignment: CDR1 LNHDA and CDR2 SQIVND (reference sequence). CDR3 length equals 14 residues. Trimming took off 6 bases at V and 1 base at J, with 12 bases between the two ends. For the CDR3, the DNA is TGTGCCAGTAGGGCTCGGGGAGGCCAAGAGACCCAGTACTTC. Translated: CASRARGGQETQYF. The full variable domain, rest sourced from reference TRBV19 and TRBJ2-5, is DGGITQSPKYLFRKEGQNVTLSCEQNLNHDAMYWYRQDPGQGLRLIYYSQIVNDFQKGDIAEGYSVSREKKESFPLTVTSAQKNPTAFYLCASRARGGQETQYFGPGTRLLVL.

This chain joins TRBV3-1 (or the pseudogene TRBV3-2) and TRBJ1-2, with D unclear. CDR3 length: 14 amino acids. Germline V CDR1 and CDR2: LGHDT, YNNKEL (reference sequence). V lost 0 bases and J lost 7, with 12 bases in between. CDR3 nucleotide sequence: TGTGCCAGCAGCCAAGATGGGAGATATCGTGGCTACACCTTC. It yields the protein CASSQDGRYRGYTF.

The chain has TRBV6-6 and TRBJ1-3; 8 bases agree with TRBD1. This CDR3 region has 14 residues. Germline CDR1 reads MNHNY; CDR2 reads SVGAGI (reference sequence). J was trimmed by 4 bases and V by 5 bases; bases with no gene match: 4. DNA for the CDR3: TGTGCCAGCAGTAAGGACAGGGTGGGAAACACCATATATTTT. Protein: CASSKDRVGNTIYF.

The V and J genes are TRBV12-5 and TRBJ2-5; D not certain. Per the germline V gene, CDR1 is LGHNT and CDR2 is FRNRAP. V was clipped by 8 bases and J by 2 bases, with 21 bases between them. This CDR3 has 16 amino acids. CDR3 DNA: TGTGCTAGTATGGCCCGTGTGAGTGCCGCTCAAGAGACCCAGTACTTC. Amino acids: CASMARVSAAQETQYF.

The chain carries TRBV27 and TRBJ1-2; maybe TRBD1 (5 bases). Germline CDR1 and CDR2: MNHEY and SMNVEV (reference sequence). V was shortened by 5 bases and J by 6 bases, with 16 bases between the two germline ends. The CDR3 length is 14 residues. The CDR3 here is CASSGTHRADGYTF. CDR3 DNA sequence: TGTGCCAGCAGTGGGACTCACAGAGCCGATGGCTACACCTTC.

The CDR3 loop reads CASSPDSYSNQPQHF. CDR3 nucleotides: TGCGCCAGCAGCCCTGACAGTTATAGCAATCAGCCCCAGCATTTT. V is TRBV5-1 and J is TRBJ1-5, with a possible D match to TRBD1 (5 bases). This CDR3 region has 15 residues. Germline V lookup: CDR1 SGHRS, CDR2 YFSETQ. V lost 4 bases and J 0 bases, leaving 11 bases between the germline ends. The whole variable domain, filled in from reference TRBV5-1 and TRBJ1-5, reads KAGVTQTPRYLIKTRGQQVTLSCSPISGHRSVSWYQQTPGQGLQFLFEYFSETQRNKGNFPGRFSGRQFSNSRSEMNVSTLELGDSALYLCASSPDSYSNQPQHFGDGTRLSIL.

For this clone: Since no conserved phenylalanine or tryptophan closes the CDR3, a read error is the likely cause. The V and J genes are TRBV3-1 (or the pseudogene TRBV3-2) and TRBJ1-6; no definite D call. The CDR3 runs 12 residues. Germline CDR1 is LGHDT and CDR2 is YNNKEL (reference sequence). V was shortened by 1 base and J by 9 bases, with 4 bases between the two germline ends. CDR3 protein: CASSQGSSPLHL. The CDR3 DNA reads TGTGCCAGCAGCCAAGGTTCTTCACCCCTCCACCTT.

The gene calls are TRBV5-8 and TRBJ2-7; unclear D gene. The V gene's germline CDR1 is SGHTS and CDR2 YDEGEE. CDR3 length: 13 residues. V was trimmed by 1 base and J by 3 bases, leaving 8 bases between them. The CDR3 protein is CASSLSLFYEQYF. Written as DNA, the CDR3 is TGTGCCAGCAGCTTGAGTTTGTTCTACGAGCAGTACTTC. Full variable domain (remainder filled in from reference TRBV5-8 and TRBJ2-7): EAGVTQSPTHLIKTRGQQATLRCSPISGHTSVYWYQQALGLGLQFLLWYDEGEERNRGNFPPRFSGRQFPNYSSELNVNALELEDSALYLCASSLSLFYEQYFGPGTRLTVT.

This chain links TRBV12-5 with TRBJ1-4; 10 bases align to TRBD1. The CDR3 has 17 residues. Germline trimming cut 5 bases from V and 3 bases from J; bases unmatched to any gene: 9. CDR1 and CDR2 from the germline V gene are LGHNT and FRNRAP. The CDR3: CASGHWDRGRANEKLFF. The CDR3 DNA sequence: TGTGCTAGTGGTCACTGGGACAGGGGAAGGGCTAATGAAAAACTGTTTTTT.

As DNA, the CDR3 is TGTGCCAGCAGCGTAGGAGTGGGGACACCGCGAGATACGCAGTATTTT. Its translation is CASSVGVGTPRDTQYF. The chain couples TRBV9 to TRBJ2-3; D might be TRBD1 (6 bases). The CDR3 covers 16 residues. V was clipped by 0 bases and J by 5 bases, with 16 bases between them. Per the germline V gene, CDR1 is SGDLS and CDR2 is YYNGEE.

The chain has TRBV5-5 and TRBJ1-5; TRBD1 might be the D (5 bases). Germline CDR1 and CDR2: SGHKS and YYEKEE (reference sequence). This CDR3 comprises 14 residues. The ends were cut back, 5 bases at V and 2 bases at J, with 11 bases in the middle. CDR3 nucleotide sequence: TGTGCCAGCAGTCAGGGTTGGGGCAATCAGCCCCAGCATTTT. This codes for CASSQGWGNQPQHF. Filled out from reference TRBV5-5 and TRBJ1-5, the complete variable domain reads DAGVTQSPTHLIKTRGQQVTLRCSPISGHKSVSWYQQVLGQGPQFIFQYYEKEERGRGNFPDRFSARQFPNYSSELNVNALLLGDSALYLCASSQGWGNQPQHFGDGTRLSIL.

As regards this clone: At one end the junction does not follow the germline gene, possibly because of a read error. The chain uses TRBV7-8 and TRBJ2-7, with TRBD1 matching over 7 bases. Germline CDR1 and CDR2: SGHVS and FQNEAQ. The length of the CDR3 is 13 residues. This chain's CDR3 is CASSLAGGYEQYF. The CDR3 bases are TGTGCCAGCAGCCTAGCAGGGGGCTACGAGCAGTACTTC.